This TCR beta chain was identified during a study of neurological immune-mediated disorders. Regarding the study as a whole: Falling below healthy controls, multiple sclerosis showed the least TCR clonal expansion, while HTLV-1-associated myelopathy showed the most. Among expanded clones, no CDR3 amino acid sequences were shared across subjects, a pattern suggesting private repertoires in all groups.

It was by 5'RACE with 10-nucleotide random UMIs that the cDNA was made. TCRdb processed the 5' RACE reads anew with MiXCR; each CDR3 protein has one entry. The sample consists of around 30,000 distinct CDR3 sequences, 12% of them appearing once. This clonotype was detected many times. Its antigen is unidentified. This CDR3 has 14 amino acids. The V and J ends lost 6 bases and 0 bases respectively, with 12 bases between them. The origin of this receptor is a man aged 55 to 70 in good health. The source material was PBMCs. V gene TRBV12-3 or TRBV12-4 combines with J gene TRBJ2-7; D possibly corresponds to TRBD1 (5 bases). CDR3 DNA: TGTGCCAGCAGCCTGACCAGGGACTCCTACGAGCAGTACTTC. The encoded protein is CASSLTRDSYEQYF.